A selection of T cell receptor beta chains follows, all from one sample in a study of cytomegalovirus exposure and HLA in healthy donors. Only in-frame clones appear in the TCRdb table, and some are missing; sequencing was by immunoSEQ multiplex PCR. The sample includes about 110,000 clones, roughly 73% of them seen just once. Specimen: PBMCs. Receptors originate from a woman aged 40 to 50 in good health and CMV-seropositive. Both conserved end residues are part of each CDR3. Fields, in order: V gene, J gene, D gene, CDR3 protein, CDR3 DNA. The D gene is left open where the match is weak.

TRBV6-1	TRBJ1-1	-	CASSEAYSQKAFF	TGTGCCAGCAGTGAAGCCTATTCACAGAAAGCTTTCTTT
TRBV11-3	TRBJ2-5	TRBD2	CASSLEGGSGSGETQYF	TGTGCCAGCAGCTTAGAAGGCGGTAGCGGGAGCGGGGAGACCCAGTACTTC
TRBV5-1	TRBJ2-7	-	CASSLRPGVDEQYF	TGCGCCAGCAGCTTGCGACCGGGGGTCGACGAGCAGTACTTC
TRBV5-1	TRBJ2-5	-	CASSFMGGRQETQYF	TGCGCCAGCAGCTTTATGGGGGGGCGTCAAGAGACCCAGTACTTC
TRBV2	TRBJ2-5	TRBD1	CASRDRGETQYF	TGTGCCAGCAGGGACAGGGGAGAGACCCAGTACTTC
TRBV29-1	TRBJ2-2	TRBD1	CSVEGRPGGNTGELFF	TGCAGCGTTGAAGGTCGCCCAGGGGGCAATACCGGGGAGCTGTTTTTT
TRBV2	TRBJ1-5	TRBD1	CASSSDRDQPQHF	TGTGCCAGCAGTTCGGACAGGGACCAGCCCCAGCATTTT
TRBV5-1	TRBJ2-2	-	CASSHGQGIGELFF	TGCGCCAGCAGTCACGGTCAGGGCATCGGGGAGCTGTTTTTT
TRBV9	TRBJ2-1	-	CASSARRGGGNEQFF	TGTGCCAGCAGCGCGCGGAGGGGGGGAGGCAATGAGCAGTTCTTC
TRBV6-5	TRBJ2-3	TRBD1	CATHRTGGTDTQYF	TGTGCCACCCATCGCACAGGGGGCACAGATACGCAGTATTTT
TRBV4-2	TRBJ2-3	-	CASSQVWTIGGTQYF	TGTGCCAGCAGCCAAGTCTGGACTATAGGAGGTACGCAGTATTTT
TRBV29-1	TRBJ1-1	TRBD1	CSDKRTGWDTEAFF	TGCAGCGACAAAAGGACAGGCTGGGACACTGAAGCTTTCTTT
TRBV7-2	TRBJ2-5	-	CASSPPFWGEGETQYF	TGTGCCAGCAGCCCTCCGTTTTGGGGAGAGGGAGAGACCCAGTACTTC
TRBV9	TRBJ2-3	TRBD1	CASSGWDRGADTQYF	TGTGCCAGCAGCGGGTGGGACAGGGGGGCAGATACGCAGTATTTT
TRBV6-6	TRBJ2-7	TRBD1	CATTTGQGHF	TGTGCCACCACAACGGGACAGGGGCACTTC